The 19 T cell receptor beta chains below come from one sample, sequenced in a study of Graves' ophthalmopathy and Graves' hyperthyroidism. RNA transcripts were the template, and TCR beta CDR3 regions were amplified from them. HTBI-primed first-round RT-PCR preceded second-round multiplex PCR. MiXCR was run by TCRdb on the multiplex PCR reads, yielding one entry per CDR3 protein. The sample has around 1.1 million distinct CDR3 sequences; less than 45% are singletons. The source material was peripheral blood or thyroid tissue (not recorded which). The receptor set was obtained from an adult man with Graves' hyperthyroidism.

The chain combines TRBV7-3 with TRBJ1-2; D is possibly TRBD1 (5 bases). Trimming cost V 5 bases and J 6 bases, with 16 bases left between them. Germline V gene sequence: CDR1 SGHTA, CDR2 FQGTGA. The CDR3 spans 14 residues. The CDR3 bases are TGTGCCAGCAGCAGGGGAGGCAGCCGCGATGGCTACACCTTC. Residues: CASSRGGSRDGYTF.

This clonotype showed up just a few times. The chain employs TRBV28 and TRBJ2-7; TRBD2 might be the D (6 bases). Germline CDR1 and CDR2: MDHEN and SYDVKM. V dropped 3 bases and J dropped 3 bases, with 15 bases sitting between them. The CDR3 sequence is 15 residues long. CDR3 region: CASSFTEGFVYEQYF. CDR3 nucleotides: TGTGCCAGCAGTTTTACGGAGGGATTTGTCTACGAGCAGTACTTC.

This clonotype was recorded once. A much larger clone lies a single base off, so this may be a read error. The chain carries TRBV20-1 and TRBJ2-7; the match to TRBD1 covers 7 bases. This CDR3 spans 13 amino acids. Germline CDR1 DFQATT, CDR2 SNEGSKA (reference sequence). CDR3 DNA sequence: TGCAGTGCTAGAGACTGGGACAGCTACGAGCGGTACTTC. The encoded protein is CSARDWDSYERYF.

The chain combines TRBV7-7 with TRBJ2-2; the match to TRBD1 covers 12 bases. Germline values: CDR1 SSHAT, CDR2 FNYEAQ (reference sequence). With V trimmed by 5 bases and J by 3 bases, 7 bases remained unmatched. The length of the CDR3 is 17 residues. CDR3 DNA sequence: TGTGCCAGCAGCAAACAGGGACAGGGGGCGCACACCGGGGAGCTGTTTTTT. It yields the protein CASSKQGQGAHTGELFF.

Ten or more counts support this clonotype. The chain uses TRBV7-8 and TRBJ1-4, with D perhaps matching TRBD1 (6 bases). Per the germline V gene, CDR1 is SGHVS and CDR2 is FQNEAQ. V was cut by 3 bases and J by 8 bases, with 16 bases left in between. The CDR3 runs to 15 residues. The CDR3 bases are TGTGCCAGCAGCTTCAACAGGGAAAGAGGGGAAAAACTGTTTTTT. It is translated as CASSFNRERGEKLFF.

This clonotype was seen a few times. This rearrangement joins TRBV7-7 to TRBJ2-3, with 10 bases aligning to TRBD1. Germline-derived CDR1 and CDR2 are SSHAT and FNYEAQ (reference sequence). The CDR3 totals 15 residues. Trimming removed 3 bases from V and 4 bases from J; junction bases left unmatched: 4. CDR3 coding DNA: TGTGCCAGCAGCTTGAGACAGGGGGCGGCAGATACGCAGTATTTT. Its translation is CASSLRQGAADTQYF. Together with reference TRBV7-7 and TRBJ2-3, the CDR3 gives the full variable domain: GAGVSQSPRYKVTKRGQDVTLRCDPISSHATLYWYQQALGQGPEFLTYFNYEAQPDKSGLPSDRFSAERPEGSISTLTIQRTEQRDSAMYRCASSLRQGAADTQYFGPGTRLTVL.

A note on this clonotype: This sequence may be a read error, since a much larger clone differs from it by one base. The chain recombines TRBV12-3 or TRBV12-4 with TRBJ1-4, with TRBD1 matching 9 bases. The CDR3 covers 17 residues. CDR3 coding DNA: TGTGTCAGCAGCCGTAGCTCTCCGGGACAGGGAAATGAAAAACTGTTTTTT. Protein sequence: CVSSRSSPGQGNEKLFF.

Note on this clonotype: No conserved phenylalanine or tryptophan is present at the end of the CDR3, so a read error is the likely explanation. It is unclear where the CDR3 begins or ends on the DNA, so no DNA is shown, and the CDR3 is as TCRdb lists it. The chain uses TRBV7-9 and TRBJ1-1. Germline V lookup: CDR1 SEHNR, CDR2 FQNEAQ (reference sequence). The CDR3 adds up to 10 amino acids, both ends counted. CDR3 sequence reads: CASSLELLYY.

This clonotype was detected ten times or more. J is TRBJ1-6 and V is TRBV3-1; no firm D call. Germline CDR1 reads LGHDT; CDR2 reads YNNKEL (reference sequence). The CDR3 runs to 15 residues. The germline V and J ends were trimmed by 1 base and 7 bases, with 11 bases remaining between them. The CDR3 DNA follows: TGTGCCAGCAGCCAAGGGTCGCGGGCGAATTCACCCCTCCACTTT. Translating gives CASSQGSRANSPLHF.

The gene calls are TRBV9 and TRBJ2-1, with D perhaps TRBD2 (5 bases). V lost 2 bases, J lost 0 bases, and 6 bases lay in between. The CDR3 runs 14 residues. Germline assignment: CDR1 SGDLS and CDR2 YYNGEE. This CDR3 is CASSVAGSYNEQFF. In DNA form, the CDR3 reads TGTGCCAGCAGCGTCGCGGGCTCCTACAATGAGCAGTTCTTC.

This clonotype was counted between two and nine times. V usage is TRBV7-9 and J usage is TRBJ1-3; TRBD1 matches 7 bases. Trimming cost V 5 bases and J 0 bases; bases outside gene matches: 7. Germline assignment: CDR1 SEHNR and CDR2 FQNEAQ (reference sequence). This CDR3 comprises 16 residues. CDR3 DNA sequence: TGTGCCAGCAGCCCCAGACAGGGAGGCTCTGGAAACACCATATATTTT. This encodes CASSPRQGGSGNTIYF.

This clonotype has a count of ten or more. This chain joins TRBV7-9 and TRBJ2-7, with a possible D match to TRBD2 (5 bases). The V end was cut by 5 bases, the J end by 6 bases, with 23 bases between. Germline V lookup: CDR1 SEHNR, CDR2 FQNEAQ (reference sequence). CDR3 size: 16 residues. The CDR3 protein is CASSPPRVHQVVEQYF. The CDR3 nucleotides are TGTGCCAGCAGCCCCCCGAGGGTACATCAGGTTGTCGAGCAGTACTTC.

CDR3 sequence (DNA): TGCAGGTCACTAGCGGGGGTCCAAGAGACCCAGTACTTC. Protein sequence: CRSLAGVQETQYF. The chain recombines TRBV29-1 with TRBJ2-5; TRBD2 matches 11 bases. Germline V lookup: CDR1 SQVTM, CDR2 ANQGSEA. This CDR3 contains 13 residues.

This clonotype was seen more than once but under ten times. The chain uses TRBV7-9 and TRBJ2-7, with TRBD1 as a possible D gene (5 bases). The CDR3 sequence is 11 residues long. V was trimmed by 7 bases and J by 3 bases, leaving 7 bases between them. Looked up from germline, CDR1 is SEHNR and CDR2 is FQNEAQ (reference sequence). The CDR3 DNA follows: TGTGCCAGCAACCAGGGCTACGAGCAGTACTTC. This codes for CASNQGYEQYF.

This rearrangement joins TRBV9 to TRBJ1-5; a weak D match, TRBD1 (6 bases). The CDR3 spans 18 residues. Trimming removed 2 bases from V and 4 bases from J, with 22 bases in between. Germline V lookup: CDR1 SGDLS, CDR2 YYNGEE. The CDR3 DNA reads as TGTGCCAGCAGCGTTTCGGGGGGGGGCGGATACATTAATCAGCCCCAGCATTTT. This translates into CASSVSGGGGYINQPQHF.

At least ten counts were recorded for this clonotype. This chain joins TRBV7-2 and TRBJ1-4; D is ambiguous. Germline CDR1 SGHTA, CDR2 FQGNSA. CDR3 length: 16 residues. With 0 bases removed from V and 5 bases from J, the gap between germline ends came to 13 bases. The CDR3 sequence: CASSLAKGGRNEKLFF. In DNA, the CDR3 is TGTGCCAGCAGCTTAGCCAAGGGAGGGAGGAATGAAAAACTGTTTTTT. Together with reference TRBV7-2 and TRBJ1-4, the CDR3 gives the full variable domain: GAGVSQSPSNKVTEKGKDVELRCDPISGHTALYWYRQSLGQGLEFLIYFQGNSAPDKSGLPSDRFSAERTGGSVSTLTIQRTQQEDSAVYLCASSLAKGGRNEKLFFGSGTQLSVL.

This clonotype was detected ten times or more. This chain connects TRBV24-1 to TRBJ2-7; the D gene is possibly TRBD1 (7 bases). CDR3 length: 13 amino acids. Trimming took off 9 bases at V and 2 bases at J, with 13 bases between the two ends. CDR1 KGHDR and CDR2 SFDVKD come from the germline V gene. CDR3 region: CATQGGSAYEQYF. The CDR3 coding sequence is TGTGCCACCCAGGGGGGATCTGCCTACGAGCAGTACTTC.

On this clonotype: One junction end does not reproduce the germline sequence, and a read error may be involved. The CDR3 DNA reads TGTGCCAGCAGTGCAGTTGGACTGGAGAGCACCAGGGAGCTGTTTTTT. It specifies CASSAVGLESTRELFF. The chain combines TRBV12-3 or TRBV12-4 with TRBJ2-2; tentative D call: TRBD2 (5 bases). There are 16 residues in the CDR3.

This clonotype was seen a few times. The CDR3 sequence is CASSFGTSGRETQYF. CDR3 DNA sequence: TGTGCCAGCAGCTTTGGGACTAGCGGAAGAGAGACCCAGTACTTC. The gene calls are TRBV5-6 and TRBJ2-5, with TRBD2 matching over 11 bases. The V and J ends lost 2 bases and 4 bases, in that order; junction bases with no gene match: 4. This CDR3 spans 15 amino acids. Germline CDR1 is SGHDT and CDR2 is YYEEEE.